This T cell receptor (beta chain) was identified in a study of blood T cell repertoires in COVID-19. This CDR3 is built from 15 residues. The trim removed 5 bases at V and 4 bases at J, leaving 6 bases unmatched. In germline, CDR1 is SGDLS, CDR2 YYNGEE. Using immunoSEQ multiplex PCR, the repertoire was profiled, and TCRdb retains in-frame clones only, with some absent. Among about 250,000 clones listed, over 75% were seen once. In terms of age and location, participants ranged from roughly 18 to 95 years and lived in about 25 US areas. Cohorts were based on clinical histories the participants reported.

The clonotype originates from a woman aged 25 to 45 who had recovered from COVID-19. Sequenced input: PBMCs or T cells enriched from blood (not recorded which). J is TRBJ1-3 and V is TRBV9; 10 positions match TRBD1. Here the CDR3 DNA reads TGTGCCAGCAGTGGGGGGACAGGGGACGGAAACACCATATATTTT. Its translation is CASSGGTGDGNTIYF.